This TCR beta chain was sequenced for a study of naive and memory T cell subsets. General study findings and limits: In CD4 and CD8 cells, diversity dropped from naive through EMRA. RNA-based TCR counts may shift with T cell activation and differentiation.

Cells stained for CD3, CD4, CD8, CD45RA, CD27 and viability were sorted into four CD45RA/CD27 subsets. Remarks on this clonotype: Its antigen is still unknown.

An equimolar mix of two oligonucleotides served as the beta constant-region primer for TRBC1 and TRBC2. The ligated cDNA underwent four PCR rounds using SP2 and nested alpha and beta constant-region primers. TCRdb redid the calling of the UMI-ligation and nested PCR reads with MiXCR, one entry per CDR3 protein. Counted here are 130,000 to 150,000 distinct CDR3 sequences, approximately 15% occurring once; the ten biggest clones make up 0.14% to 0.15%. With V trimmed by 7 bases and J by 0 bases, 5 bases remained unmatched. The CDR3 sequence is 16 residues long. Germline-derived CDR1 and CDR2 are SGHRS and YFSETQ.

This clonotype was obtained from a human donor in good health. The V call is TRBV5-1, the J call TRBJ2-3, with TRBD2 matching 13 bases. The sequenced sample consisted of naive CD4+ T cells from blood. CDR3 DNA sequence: TGCGCCAGCGGAGGGACTAGCGGGACCAGCACAGATACGCAGTATTTT. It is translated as CASGGTSGTSTDTQYF.